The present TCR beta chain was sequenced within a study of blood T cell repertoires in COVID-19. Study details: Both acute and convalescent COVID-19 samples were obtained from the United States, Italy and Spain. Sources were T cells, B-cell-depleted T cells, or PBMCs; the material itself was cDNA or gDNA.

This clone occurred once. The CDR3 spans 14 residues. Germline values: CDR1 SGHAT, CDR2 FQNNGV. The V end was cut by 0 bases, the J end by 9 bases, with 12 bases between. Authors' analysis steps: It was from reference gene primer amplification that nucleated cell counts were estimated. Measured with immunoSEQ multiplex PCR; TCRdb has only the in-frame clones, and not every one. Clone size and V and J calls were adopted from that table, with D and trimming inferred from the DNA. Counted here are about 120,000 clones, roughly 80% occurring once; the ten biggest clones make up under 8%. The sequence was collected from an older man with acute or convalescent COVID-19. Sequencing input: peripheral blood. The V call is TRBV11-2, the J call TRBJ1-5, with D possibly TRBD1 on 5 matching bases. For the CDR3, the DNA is TGTGCCAGCAGCTTAGATAGGGGTTCCGGGCCCCAGCATTTT. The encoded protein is CASSLDRGSGPQHF.